These T cell receptor beta chains were read from a single sample in a study of blood T cell repertoires in COVID-19. Sequencing was performed with immunoSEQ multiplex PCR; in TCRdb, only in-frame clones are kept and a portion is missing. The sample contains around 46,000 clones, 80% to 90% of which appear only once. Input material: peripheral blood. The receptor set was obtained from a woman older than 75 with COVID-19, enrolled during active disease. CDR3s include the opening cysteine and the closing phenylalanine or tryptophan. Each record gives: D gene, V gene, clone size, J gene, CDR3 DNA, CDR3 protein. The D gene is left open where the match is weak. Only some rows state a clone size, as once, few, many or a class for expanded clones.

D: TRBD1
V: TRBV15
size: NA
J: TRBJ2-7
DNA: TGTGCCACCAGCAGAGCACTGAGACAGGGGGCCTACGAGCAGTACTTC
CDR3: CATSRALRQGAYEQYF

D: TRBD2
V: TRBV9
size: NA
J: TRBJ2-3
DNA: TGTGCCAGCAGCGCGATAGCGGGGGGGGCAGATACGCAGTATTTT
CDR3: CASSAIAGGADTQYF

D: NA
V: TRBV21-1
size: NA
J: TRBJ2-5
DNA: TGTGCCAGCAGCAAGAGGGAGACCCAGTACTTC
CDR3: CASSKRETQYF

D: TRBD1
V: TRBV5-6
size: few
J: TRBJ2-7
DNA: TGTGCCAGCAGGGGCCGGGACAGGGGACGCTACGAGCAGTACTTC
CDR3: CASRGRDRGRYEQYF

D: TRBD1
V: TRBV25-1
size: NA
J: TRBJ1-5
DNA: TGTGCCAGCAGCCCACACAGGGGTAGGGATCAGCCCCAGCATTTT
CDR3: CASSPHRGRDQPQHF

D: NA
V: TRBV18
size: NA
J: TRBJ1-1
DNA: TGTGCCAGCTCACCCCCCGAGGCACGGACTGAAGCTTTCTTT
CDR3: CASSPPEARTEAFF

D: TRBD1
V: TRBV18
size: NA
J: TRBJ1-4
DNA: TGTGCCAGCTCAAAACGGGACAGCGGTGAAAAACTGTTTTTT
CDR3: CASSKRDSGEKLFF

D: NA
V: TRBV5-6
size: NA
J: TRBJ1-1
DNA: TGTGCCAGCAGCTTTCGGACAAGGGGTAAAGCTTTCTTT
CDR3: CASSFRTRGKAFF

D: NA
V: TRBV29-1
size: NA
J: TRBJ2-1
DNA: TGCAGCGTTCTAGCCCTATCAACCGGGGAAGGCTCCTACAATGAGCAGTTCTTC
CDR3: CSVLALSTGEGSYNEQFF

D: TRBD2
V: TRBV7-6
size: once
J: TRBJ2-5
DNA: TGTGCCAGCAGCTCCCCGGTGGGAGGGAGTCAAGAGACCCAGTACTTC
CDR3: CASSSPVGGSQETQYF

D: NA
V: TRBV20-1
size: once
J: TRBJ2-7
DNA: TGCAGTGCTAGTGAGGGGGGGTACGAGCAGTACTTC
CDR3: CSASEGGYEQYF

D: NA
V: TRBV18
size: few
J: TRBJ1-6
DNA: TGTGCCAGCTCACCAGACAGCAATTCACCCCTCCACTTT
CDR3: CASSPDSNSPLHF

D: TRBD1
V: TRBV19
size: NA
J: TRBJ2-5
DNA: TGTGCCAGTATGCCACAGGGGAGAGAGACCCAGTACTTC
CDR3: CASMPQGRETQYF

D: TRBD2
V: TRBV4-2
size: NA
J: TRBJ2-5
DNA: TGTGCCAGCAGCCAAGATGCTAGCGGGGGGGCCAGTACCCAGTACTTC
CDR3: CASSQDASGGASTQYF

D: TRBD1
V: TRBV2
size: few
J: TRBJ1-1
DNA: TGTGCCAGGGAGAGGGGGCTTAACACTGAAGCTTTCTTT
CDR3: CARERGLNTEAFF

D: TRBD1
V: TRBV3-1/TRBV3-2
size: NA
J: TRBJ2-5
DNA: TGTGCCAGCAGCCTCCCTTCGACAGGGTGGGAGACCCAGTACTTC
CDR3: CASSLPSTGWETQYF

D: TRBD1
V: TRBV5-6
size: NA
J: TRBJ2-2
DNA: TGTGCCAGCAGCTACAGGGGAGTTCGGACCGGGGAGCTGTTTTTT
CDR3: CASSYRGVRTGELFF

D: NA
V: TRBV4-2
size: NA
J: TRBJ1-1
DNA: TGTGCCAGCAGCCAAGTCCAGGGCGGCACTGAAGCTTTCTTT
CDR3: CASSQVQGGTEAFF

D: NA
V: TRBV6-2/TRBV6-3
size: NA
J: TRBJ1-5
DNA: TGTGCCAGCAGTAGGGAGAGCAATCAGCCCCAGCATTTT
CDR3: CASSRESNQPQHF

D: NA
V: TRBV7-2
size: NA
J: TRBJ1-2
DNA: TGTGCCAGCAGCTCAACCGGGAGTAACTATGGCTACACCTTC
CDR3: CASSSTGSNYGYTF

D: NA
V: TRBV7-2
size: NA
J: TRBJ2-2
DNA: TGTGCCAGCAGCCTAAGAAACACCGGGGAGCTGTTTTTT
CDR3: CASSLRNTGELFF

D: NA
V: TRBV5-5
size: NA
J: TRBJ2-7
DNA: TGTGCCAGCAGCTTGAGTCTGAGCTCCTACGAGCAGTACTTC
CDR3: CASSLSLSSYEQYF

D: TRBD2
V: TRBV7-3
size: NA
J: TRBJ2-1
DNA: TGTGCCAGCAGCTTAACCACGGGAGGGGGTGAGCAGTTCTTC
CDR3: CASSLTTGGGEQFF

D: NA
V: TRBV24-1
size: NA
J: TRBJ2-7
DNA: TGTGCCACCAGTGATGTCCCTTCCTACGAGCAGTACTTC
CDR3: CATSDVPSYEQYF

D: TRBD1
V: TRBV4-2
size: NA
J: TRBJ2-1
DNA: TGTGCCAGCAGGAATCTGCTGGAACCGGGGACAGGGGGCAATGAGCAGTTCTTC
CDR3: CASRNLLEPGTGGNEQFF

D: NA
V: TRBV18
size: NA
J: TRBJ1-2
DNA: TGTGCCAGCTCTGCGGACAGATCTAACTATGGCTACACCTTC
CDR3: CASSADRSNYGYTF

D: NA
V: TRBV18
size: once
J: TRBJ1-4
DNA: TGTGCCAGCTCACCACCCGGGGCAACTAATGAAAAACTGTTTTTT
CDR3: CASSPPGATNEKLFF

D: TRBD1
V: TRBV5-6
size: NA
J: TRBJ2-3
DNA: TGTGCCAGCAGCTTGGACAGGGGACATACGCAGTATTTT
CDR3: CASSLDRGHTQYF

D: TRBD1
V: TRBV27
size: NA
J: TRBJ2-6
DNA: TGTGCCAGCAGTAGCAGGGGGTCCGGGGCCAACGTCCTGACTTTC
CDR3: CASSSRGSGANVLTF

D: TRBD2
V: TRBV6-4
size: once
J: TRBJ2-3
DNA: TGTGCCAGCAGTGTTGCGGGAGGCACAGATACGCAGTATTTT
CDR3: CASSVAGGTDTQYF

D: TRBD1
V: TRBV5-1
size: NA
J: TRBJ2-5
DNA: TGCGCCAGCAGCCCGGGACAGGGTCTACAGACCCAGTACTTC
CDR3: CASSPGQGLQTQYF

D: NA
V: TRBV20-1
size: NA
J: TRBJ2-7
DNA: TGCAGTGCCCAACTCTCCTACGAGCAGTACTTC
CDR3: CSAQLSYEQYF

D: TRBD2
V: TRBV5-1
size: NA
J: TRBJ2-3
DNA: TGCGCCAGCAGCTTGGGGCCCGGGAGGCGCTCAGATACGCAGTATTTT
CDR3: CASSLGPGRRSDTQYF

D: NA
V: TRBV6-6
size: NA
J: TRBJ1-6
DNA: TGTGCCAGCCGACGAAAGGGGGAATATTCACCCCTCCACTTT
CDR3: CASRRKGEYSPLHF

D: TRBD1
V: TRBV23-1
size: NA
J: TRBJ2-2
DNA: TGCGCCAGCATCCTCCGGGACAGAAACACCGGGGAGCTGTTTTTT
CDR3: CASILRDRNTGELFF

D: TRBD1
V: TRBV6-4
size: NA
J: TRBJ2-3
DNA: TGTGCCAGCAGTCGACAGGGTTTCGCAGATACGCAGTATTTT
CDR3: CASSRQGFADTQYF

D: TRBD1
V: TRBV15
size: once
J: TRBJ2-3
DNA: TGTGCCACCAGCAGAGATCGACAGGGGGGAATCACAGATACGCAGTATTTT
CDR3: CATSRDRQGGITDTQYF

D: TRBD2
V: TRBV24-1
size: NA
J: TRBJ2-5
DNA: TGTGCCACCGGGAGACTAGCGGGAGGTGGGGAGACCCAGTACTTC
CDR3: CATGRLAGGGETQYF

D: TRBD1
V: TRBV18
size: NA
J: TRBJ1-2
DNA: TGTGCCAGCTCACCTCCTCCGGGACAGGGAGTCTATGGCTACACCTTC
CDR3: CASSPPPGQGVYGYTF

D: NA
V: TRBV24-1
size: NA
J: TRBJ2-2
DNA: TGTGCCACGGGGACATCCAACACCGGGGAGCTGTTTTTT
CDR3: CATGTSNTGELFF

D: TRBD2
V: TRBV7-8
size: NA
J: TRBJ2-7
DNA: TGTGCCAGCAGCTTAGAGGGAGGGGCCGCCTACGAGCAGTACTTC
CDR3: CASSLEGGAAYEQYF

D: NA
V: TRBV7-9
size: NA
J: TRBJ2-5
DNA: TGTGCCAGCAGCTACAAATTGGGGGGTTTGAGGGAGACCCAGTACTTC
CDR3: CASSYKLGGLRETQYF

D: TRBD1
V: TRBV7-9
size: once
J: TRBJ2-7
DNA: TGTGCCAGCAGCTCCCGGACAGGGGAGAGGGACGAGCAGTACTTC
CDR3: CASSSRTGERDEQYF

D: TRBD1
V: TRBV5-1
size: NA
J: TRBJ2-1
DNA: TGCGCCAGCAGCTTGGCCGGACAGGGATTCTCCAATGAGCAGTTCTTC
CDR3: CASSLAGQGFSNEQFF

D: NA
V: TRBV9
size: once
J: TRBJ1-4
DNA: TGTGCCAGCAGCGCCGGACATAATGAAAAACTGTTTTTT
CDR3: CASSAGHNEKLFF

D: TRBD2
V: TRBV11-2
size: once
J: TRBJ2-7
DNA: TGTGCCAGCAGCCTCGTCGGGACTAGCGGGAGTCGTGAGCAGTACTTC
CDR3: CASSLVGTSGSREQYF

D: TRBD2
V: TRBV14
size: NA
J: TRBJ2-3
DNA: TGTGCCAGCAGCCAGCGGGGGGGCCCGGTAGATACGCAGTATTTT
CDR3: CASSQRGGPVDTQYF

D: NA
V: TRBV29-1
size: NA
J: TRBJ1-5
DNA: TGCAGCGCCAGGGAGGACGGCAATCAGCCCCAGCATTTT
CDR3: CSAREDGNQPQHF

D: TRBD1
V: TRBV7-8
size: NA
J: TRBJ1-1
DNA: TGTGCCAGCAGCTTAGGGACAGGGAGAATGAACACTGAAGCTTTCTTT
CDR3: CASSLGTGRMNTEAFF

D: TRBD2
V: TRBV20-1
size: once
J: TRBJ2-3
DNA: TGCAGTGCTAGTAGCGGGACGGGGGGGAGGTATTTT
CDR3: CSASSGTGGRYF

D: NA
V: TRBV12-3/TRBV12-4
size: NA
J: TRBJ2-3
DNA: TGTGCCAGCACCCGGCGGTCAGATACGCAGTATTTT
CDR3: CASTRRSDTQYF

D: TRBD1
V: TRBV11-2
size: few
J: TRBJ1-3
DNA: TGTGCCAGCAGCTTTACAGGGGGCTCTGGAAACACCATATATTTT
CDR3: CASSFTGGSGNTIYF